These 29 T cell receptor beta chains were sequenced from one sample in a study of blood T cell repertoires in COVID-19. Measured with immunoSEQ multiplex PCR; TCRdb has only the in-frame clones, and not every one. The sample includes roughly 340,000 clones, over 75% of them seen just once. The sample was PBMCs or T cells enriched from blood (not recorded which). Receptor source: a man between 18 and 35 years old who had recovered from COVID-19.

The J gene is TRBJ1-3, the V gene TRBV5-5, with TRBD1 matching over 7 bases. V was pared by 2 bases and J by 3 bases, with 8 bases of the junction left unmatched. The CDR3 consists of 16 residues. Germline V lookup: CDR1 SGHKS, CDR2 YYEKEE (reference sequence). The CDR3 nucleotides are TGTGCCAGCAGCTTCAGGGGGACAGACTTTGGAAACACCATATATTTT. Translating gives CASSFRGTDFGNTIYF.

The rearrangement links TRBV7-8 to TRBJ1-1; 7 bases agree with TRBD1. Germline trimming cut 3 bases from V and 4 bases from J; bases unmatched to any gene: 2. Germline CDR1 and CDR2: SGHVS and FQNEAQ. The CDR3 loop spans 13 amino acids. As DNA, the CDR3 is TGTGCCAGCAGCTTGACAGGGATCACTGAAGCTTTCTTT. This gives the protein CASSLTGITEAFF.

This clone appeared once. V and J are TRBV3-1 (or the pseudogene TRBV3-2) and TRBJ2-7; 7 nucleotides line up with TRBD2. The V gene end was trimmed by 3 bases and the J gene end by 2 bases; junction bases not matched to a gene: 7. The germline gives CDR1 LGHDT, CDR2 YNNKEL (reference sequence). The CDR3 extends over 15 amino acids. As DNA, the CDR3 is TGTGCCAGCAGCCAGGCCGGGGGGATCCCCTACGAGCAGTACTTC. Protein: CASSQAGGIPYEQYF.

The rearrangement joins TRBV2 to TRBJ2-2; tentative D call: TRBD1 (6 bases). Per germline, CDR1 SNHLY and CDR2 FYNNEI. Trimming removed 4 bases from V and 6 bases from J, with 9 bases in between. CDR3 length: 13 residues. The CDR3 DNA reads TGTGCCAGCAGTGTCGACAGGTCCGGGGAGCTGTTTTTT. Its protein product is CASSVDRSGELFF. Combining the CDR3 with reference TRBV2 and TRBJ2-2 gives the whole variable domain EPEVTQTPSHQVTQMGQEVILRCVPISNHLYFYWYRQILGQKVEFLVSFYNNEISEKSEIFDDQFSVERPDGSNFTLKIRSTKLEDSAMYFCASSVDRSGELFFGEGSRLTVL.

V is TRBV18 and J is TRBJ2-7, with 7 bases identical to TRBD1. The ends lost 3 bases at V and 3 bases at J; junction bases unmatched: 5. Germline V gene lookup returns CDR1 KGHSH and CDR2 LQKENI. CDR3 length: 14 residues. CDR3 nucleotides: TGTGCCAGCTCACCTCCCGGGACAGACTACGAGCAGTACTTC. The encoded protein is CASSPPGTDYEQYF. Full variable domain (rest looked up from reference TRBV18 and TRBJ2-7): NAGVMQNPRHLVRRRGQEARLRCSPMKGHSHVYWYRQLPEEGLKFMVYLQKENIIDESGMPKERFSAEFPKEGPSILRIQQVVRGDSAAYFCASSPPGTDYEQYFGPGTRLTVT.

Note on this clone: Other DNA variants within this sample encode the same CDR3. The chain has TRBV2 and TRBJ1-5; 8 bases align to TRBD1. CDR3 length equals 14 residues. Germline V gene lookup returns CDR1 SNHLY and CDR2 FYNNEI. The junction had 2 bases not matched to a gene; V was cut back by 5 bases and J by 2 bases. The CDR3 coding sequence is TGTGCCAGCAGTCCGGGACAGGGCAATCAGCCCCAGCATTTT. Translating gives CASSPGQGNQPQHF.

V is TRBV15 and J is TRBJ1-1; D not certain. V was trimmed by 0 bases and J by 5 bases, leaving 10 bases between them. The CDR3 is 14 amino acids. Germline CDR1 LNHNV, CDR2 YYDKDF (reference sequence). DNA for the CDR3: TGTGCCACCAGCAGAGAGAGGCGAGGGACTGAAGCTTTCTTT. Its translation: CATSRERRGTEAFF.

The chain recombines TRBV5-4 with TRBJ1-2, with a tentative D call TRBD1 (6 bases). Germline CDR1 SGHNT, CDR2 YYREEE (reference sequence). The CDR3 covers 13 residues. V was trimmed by 6 bases and J by 4 bases, leaving 13 bases between them. The chain's CDR3 is CASTGTGPYGYTF. Here the CDR3 DNA reads TGTGCCAGCACCGGTACAGGGCCCTATGGCTACACCTTC.

The rearrangement joins TRBV5-1 to TRBJ1-4; 10 bases are shared with TRBD1. This CDR3 has 16 residues. V dropped 4 bases and J dropped 6; count of bases not matched to a gene: 9. From germline, CDR1 is SGHRS and CDR2 YFSETQ. The CDR3 DNA is TGCGCCAGCAGCCGTCCGGACAGGGGGGCGGATGAAAAACTGTTTTTT. It is translated as CASSRPDRGADEKLFF.

The chain combines TRBV29-1 with TRBJ1-2; D is uncertain. Germline values: CDR1 SQVTM, CDR2 ANQGSEA. V lost 2 bases to trimming and J lost 5 bases, with 9 bases between them. The CDR3 contains 12 residues. The CDR3 sequence is CSVEITAYGYTF. The CDR3, as DNA: TGCAGCGTTGAAATTACAGCTTATGGCTACACCTTC.

The chain links TRBV30 to TRBJ2-7; D ambiguous. CDR1 and CDR2 (germline): GTSNPN, SVGIG (reference sequence). CDR3 size: 15 residues. The V and J ends lost 0 bases and 4 bases respectively, with 16 bases between them. The CDR3 region is CAWSVAITTIYEQYF. As DNA, the CDR3 is TGTGCCTGGAGTGTAGCGATTACAACTATTTACGAGCAGTACTTC.

The V gene is TRBV12-3 or TRBV12-4, the J gene TRBJ2-1, with 7 bases identical to TRBD2. Trimming removed 0 bases from V and 12 bases from J; junction bases left unmatched: 2. CDR3 size: 12 residues. The CDR3 region has the DNA TGTGCCAGCAGTTTAGCTCGGACTAGGCAGTTCTTC. It yields the protein CASSLARTRQFF.

This clone was recorded once. The chain employs TRBV10-3 and TRBJ2-5, with 11 nucleotides matching TRBD2. This CDR3 comprises 15 residues. The germline V gene has CDR1 ENHRY and CDR2 SYGVKD. V dropped 7 bases and J dropped 4; count of bases not matched to a gene: 8. CDR3 loop: CAITDTSGGGETQYF. The CDR3 DNA follows: TGTGCCATCACCGACACTAGCGGGGGAGGAGAGACCCAGTACTTC.

V is TRBV24-1 and J is TRBJ2-1, with 7 bases identical to TRBD1. Losses at the gene ends were 2 bases for V and 4 bases for J; bases not matched to a gene: 4. This CDR3 is built from 15 residues. The germline CDR1 and CDR2 sequences are KGHDR and SFDVKD. For the CDR3, the DNA is TGTGCCACCAGTGATTACAGGGGAATATACAATGAGCAGTTCTTC. Translation gives CATSDYRGIYNEQFF.

Only a few counts were recorded for this clone. The rearrangement uses TRBV28 and TRBJ1-5; TRBD1 agrees at 7 bases. Germline loops: CDR1 MDHEN, CDR2 SYDVKM. J gave up 5 bases and V 5 bases, and 15 bases lay outside the gene matches. CDR3 length equals 17 residues. Here the CDR3 reads CASSSYVPGGIDQPQHF. CDR3 nucleotides: TGTGCCAGCAGTAGCTACGTCCCAGGGGGTATCGATCAGCCCCAGCATTTT.

In its sample, this clone was seen a few times. This chain links TRBV5-5 with TRBJ1-1, with 7 bases matching TRBD1. Germline CDR1 and CDR2: SGHKS and YYEKEE (reference sequence). V shed 4 bases and J 0 bases; nucleotides not matched to a gene: 12. The CDR3 loop spans 17 amino acids. The CDR3 reads CASSIIFNRGLNTEAFF. CDR3 sequence (DNA): TGTGCCAGCAGCATAATTTTTAACAGGGGTCTGAACACTGAAGCTTTCTTT. Full variable domain (missing parts from reference TRBV5-5 and TRBJ1-1): DAGVTQSPTHLIKTRGQQVTLRCSPISGHKSVSWYQQVLGQGPQFIFQYYEKEERGRGNFPDRFSARQFPNYSSELNVNALLLGDSALYLCASSIIFNRGLNTEAFFGQGTRLTVV.

The chain carries TRBV20-1 and TRBJ2-5; 12 bases are a match to TRBD2. CDR1 is DFQATT, CDR2 SNEGSKA, per germline (reference sequence). J lost 5 bases, V lost 3 bases, and 10 bases had no gene match. The CDR3 has 16 amino acids. CDR3: CSASPSWTSGKETQYF. The CDR3 DNA follows: TGCAGTGCTAGTCCTTCGTGGACTAGCGGGAAGGAGACCCAGTACTTC.

This chain links TRBV5-4 with TRBJ2-1, with 9 bases lining up with TRBD1. J lost 7 bases, V lost 0 bases, and 5 bases had no gene match. Germline V gene lookup returns CDR1 SGHNT and CDR2 YYREEE (reference sequence). The CDR3 contains 15 residues. The CDR3 here is CASSLEGQGRNEQFF. As DNA, the CDR3 is TGTGCCAGCAGCTTGGAGGGACAGGGAAGAAATGAGCAGTTCTTC.

This rearrangement joins TRBV11-3 to TRBJ2-3, with TRBD2 matching over 15 bases. Germline CDR1 is SGHNT and CDR2 is YENEEA. V gave up 5 bases and J gave up 5 bases; unmatched junction bases: 5. The CDR3 is made up of 16 amino acids. Here the CDR3 DNA reads TGTGCCAGCAGCCCCGGACTAGCGGGAGGGAGAGATACGCAGTATTTT. Translating it yields CASSPGLAGGRDTQYF.

The chain employs TRBV7-9 and TRBJ2-3; weak D call: TRBD1 (6 bases). Trimming removed 1 base from V and 6 bases from J, with 14 bases in between. Germline CDR1 is SEHNR and CDR2 is FQNEAQ (reference sequence). The CDR3 is 15 amino acids. CDR3 in amino acids: CASSLVQGSKDTQYF. Written as DNA, the CDR3 is TGTGCCAGCAGCTTAGTACAGGGTAGCAAGGATACGCAGTATTTT.

The table lists this clone with a few counts. V and J are TRBV7-2 and TRBJ1-4; 11 bases are a match to TRBD1. Trimming at V came to 1 base and at J to 6 bases, leaving 10 bases not matched to a gene. Germline CDR1 is SGHTA and CDR2 is FQGNSA. This CDR3 is 18 amino acids long. The chain's CDR3 is CASSLVVGTGGGDEKLFF. As DNA, the CDR3 is TGTGCCAGCAGCTTAGTGGTCGGGACAGGGGGTGGAGATGAAAAACTGTTTTTT.

This clone came up once. The chain recombines TRBV7-3 with TRBJ1-2; TRBD1 matches 7 bases. V shed 2 bases, J shed 8 bases, and the junction held 5 bases outside the gene matches. This CDR3 has 13 amino acids. Germline CDR1 is SGHTA and CDR2 is FQGTGA. CDR3 sequence reads: CASSLEGARGYTF. CDR3 DNA sequence: TGTGCCAGCAGCTTAGAGGGGGCGCGGGGCTACACCTTC.

CDR3 bases: TGTGCCAGCAGTGAGGGATCCTACAATGAGCAGTTCTTC. Translation: CASSEGSYNEQFF. V gene TRBV12-3 or TRBV12-4 combines with J gene TRBJ2-1; TRBD2 is a possible D gene (5 bases). Trimming shortened V by 5 bases and J by 1 base, and 6 bases separated the two germline ends. CDR3 length: 13 amino acids.

V is TRBV6-6 and J is TRBJ1-5; D call uncertain. In germline, CDR1 is MNHNY, CDR2 SVGAGI (reference sequence). The V end lost 5 bases, the J end lost 0 bases, and 20 bases lay between the germline ends. This CDR3 is built from 18 residues. The CDR3 is CASSRLFPGAYSNQPQHF. In nucleotides, the CDR3 is TGTGCCAGCAGTCGGCTATTTCCGGGAGCCTATAGCAATCAGCCCCAGCATTTT.

This chain links TRBV2 with TRBJ1-4; possibly TRBD1 for D (5 bases). The germline CDR1 and CDR2 sequences are SNHLY and FYNNEI. Trimming removed 6 bases at V and 8 bases at J, with 13 bases between. The CDR3 has 13 amino acids. The DNA for the CDR3 is TGTGCCAGCAGGCGGGACGGTGGAGAAAAACTGTTTTTT. As protein: CASRRDGGEKLFF. Supplemented by reference TRBV2 and TRBJ1-4, the full variable domain reads EPEVTQTPSHQVTQMGQEVILRCVPISNHLYFYWYRQILGQKVEFLVSFYNNEISEKSEIFDDQFSVERPDGSNFTLKIRSTKLEDSAMYFCASRRDGGEKLFFGSGTQLSVL.

As concerns this clone: Other DNA sequences of this sample code for an identical CDR3. V usage is TRBV5-1 and J usage is TRBJ2-2; tentative D call: TRBD1 (6 bases). The CDR3 length is 13 residues. CDR1 and CDR2 (germline): SGHRS, YFSETQ. Trimming left V 5 bases short and J 5 bases short, with 10 bases between. Here the CDR3 reads CASSPQGTGELFF. Written as DNA, the CDR3 is TGCGCCAGCAGTCCCCAGGGGACCGGGGAGCTGTTTTTT.

J is TRBJ1-6 and V is TRBV5-6; D might be TRBD1 (5 bases). Trimming removed 0 bases from V and 9 bases from J, with 10 bases in between. The V gene's germline CDR1 is SGHDT and CDR2 YYEEEE. CDR3 length equals 14 residues. CDR3 residues: CASSLGGVGSPLHF. The DNA of the CDR3 is TGTGCCAGCAGCTTGGGGGGGGTAGGTTCACCCCTCCACTTT. Complete variable domain (other parts from reference TRBV5-6 and TRBJ1-6): DAGVTQSPTHLIKTRGQQVTLRCSPKSGHDTVSWYQQALGQGPQFIFQYYEEEERQRGNFPDRFSGHQFPNYSSELNVNALLLGDSALYLCASSLGGVGSPLHFGNGTRLTVT.

This rearrangement joins TRBV7-9 to TRBJ2-1; D perhaps matches TRBD2 (6 bases). The CDR3 contains 15 residues. The V and J ends lost 5 bases and 5 bases respectively, with 16 bases between them. Per the germline V gene, CDR1 is SEHNR and CDR2 is FQNEAQ (reference sequence). This CDR3 reads CASSPRLAGNNEQFF. The CDR3 coding sequence is TGTGCCAGCAGCCCACGGTTGGCGGGGAACAATGAGCAGTTCTTC. The full variable domain, with the rest looked up from reference TRBV7-9 and TRBJ2-1, is DTGVSQNPRHKITKRGQNVTFRCDPISEHNRLYWYRQTLGQGPEFLTYFQNEAQLEKSRLLSDRFSAERPKGSFSTLEIQRTEQGDSAMYLCASSPRLAGNNEQFFGPGTRLTVL.

The chain is built from TRBV27 and TRBJ1-2, with D maybe TRBD1 (5 bases). This CDR3 is built from 16 residues. CDR1 and CDR2 from the germline V gene are MNHEY and SMNVEV (reference sequence). The V and J ends lost 0 bases and 2 bases respectively, with 13 bases between them. CDR3 in amino acids: CASSLSGRGRNYGYTF. The CDR3, as DNA: TGTGCCAGCAGTTTATCTGGGCGGGGCCGGAACTATGGCTACACCTTC.